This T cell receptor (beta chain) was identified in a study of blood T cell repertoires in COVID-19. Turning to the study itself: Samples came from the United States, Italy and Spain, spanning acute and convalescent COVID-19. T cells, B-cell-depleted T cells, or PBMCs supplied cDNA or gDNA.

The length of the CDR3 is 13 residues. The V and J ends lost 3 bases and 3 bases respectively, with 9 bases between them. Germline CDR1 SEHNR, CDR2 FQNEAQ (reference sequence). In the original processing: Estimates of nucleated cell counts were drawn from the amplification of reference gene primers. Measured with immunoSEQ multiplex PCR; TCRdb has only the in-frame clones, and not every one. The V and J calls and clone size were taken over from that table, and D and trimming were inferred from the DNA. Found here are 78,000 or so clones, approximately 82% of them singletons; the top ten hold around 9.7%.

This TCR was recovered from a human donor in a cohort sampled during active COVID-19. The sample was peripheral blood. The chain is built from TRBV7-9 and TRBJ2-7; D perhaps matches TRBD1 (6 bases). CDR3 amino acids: CASSFGQLYEQYF. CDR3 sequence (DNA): TGTGCCAGCAGCTTCGGACAGCTCTACGAGCAGTACTTC.